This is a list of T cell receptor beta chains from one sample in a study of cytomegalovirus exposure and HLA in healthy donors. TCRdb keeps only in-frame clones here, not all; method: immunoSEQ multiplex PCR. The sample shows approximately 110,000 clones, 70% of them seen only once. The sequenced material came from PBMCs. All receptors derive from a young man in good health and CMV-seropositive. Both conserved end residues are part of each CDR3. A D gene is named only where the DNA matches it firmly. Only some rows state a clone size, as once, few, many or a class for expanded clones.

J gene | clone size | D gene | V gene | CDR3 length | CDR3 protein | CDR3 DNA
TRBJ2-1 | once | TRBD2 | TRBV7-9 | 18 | CASSLRTSGGPPNNEQFF | TGTGCCAGCAGCTTACGGACTAGCGGGGGACCTCCAAACAATGAGCAGTTCTTC
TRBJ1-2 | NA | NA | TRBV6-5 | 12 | CASSPVGRGYTF | TGTGCCAGCAGCCCCGTTGGTCGGGGCTACACCTTC
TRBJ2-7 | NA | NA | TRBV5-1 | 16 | CASSPVQGVGSYEQYF | TGCGCCAGCAGCCCGGTACAAGGGGTAGGTTCCTACGAGCAGTACTTC
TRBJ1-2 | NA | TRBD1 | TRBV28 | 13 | CATDRDRGYGYTF | TGTGCTACGGACAGGGACCGGGGCTATGGCTACACCTTC
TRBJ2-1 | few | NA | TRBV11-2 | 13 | CASSLEFSARQFF | TGTGCCAGCAGCTTAGAGTTTAGCGCAAGGCAGTTCTTC
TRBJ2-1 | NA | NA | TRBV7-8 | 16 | CASSLLEIRLDNEQFF | TGTGCCAGCAGCTTACTGGAGATACGCCTAGACAATGAGCAGTTCTTC
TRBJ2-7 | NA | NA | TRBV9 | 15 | CASSVSSGASYEQYF | TGTGCCAGCAGCGTGAGCTCAGGGGCCTCCTACGAGCAGTACTTC
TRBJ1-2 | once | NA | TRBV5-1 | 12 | CASSFGVYGYTF | TGCGCCAGCAGCTTCGGGGTCTATGGCTACACCTTC
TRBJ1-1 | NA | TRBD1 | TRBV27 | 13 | CASSLNRGPEAFF | TGTGCCAGCAGTTTAAACAGGGGGCCTGAAGCTTTCTTT
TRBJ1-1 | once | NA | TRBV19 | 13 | CASSTQANTEAFF | TGTGCCAGTAGTACCCAGGCGAACACTGAAGCTTTCTTT
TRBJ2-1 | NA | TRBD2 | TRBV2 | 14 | CARTGTSGGYEQFF | TGTGCCAGAACCGGGACTAGCGGGGGGTATGAGCAGTTCTTC
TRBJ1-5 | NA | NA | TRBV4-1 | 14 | CASSEASRGQPQHF | TGCGCCAGCAGCGAAGCTTCCAGGGGACAGCCCCAGCATTTT
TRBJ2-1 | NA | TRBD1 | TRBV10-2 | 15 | CASSEWTGDYNEQFF | TGCGCCAGCAGTGAGTGGACAGGGGACTACAATGAGCAGTTCTTC
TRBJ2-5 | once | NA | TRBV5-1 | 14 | CASSLGISSETQYF | TGCGCCAGCAGCTTGGGCATCTCGAGCGAGACCCAGTACTTC
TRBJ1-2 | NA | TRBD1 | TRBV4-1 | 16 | CASSLHTTGGSDGYTF | TGCGCCAGCAGCCTCCACACAACAGGGGGATCAGACGGCTACACCTTC
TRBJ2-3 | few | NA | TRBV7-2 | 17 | CASSSHSGVPRADTQYF | TGTGCCAGCAGCAGCCATTCGGGTGTCCCCCGGGCAGATACGCAGTATTTT
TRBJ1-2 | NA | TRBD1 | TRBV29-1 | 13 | CSVEDWQGDGYTF | TGCAGCGTTGAAGATTGGCAGGGGGATGGCTACACCTTC
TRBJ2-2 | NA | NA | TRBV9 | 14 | CASSVEVGAGELFF | TGTGCCAGCAGCGTAGAGGTAGGGGCCGGGGAGCTGTTTTTT
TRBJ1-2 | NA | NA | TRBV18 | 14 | CASPTNRDNYGYTF | TGTGCCAGCCCAACTAACAGGGATAACTATGGCTACACCTTC
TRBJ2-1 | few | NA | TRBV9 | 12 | CASSGWRGEQFF | TGTGCCAGCAGCGGGTGGCGCGGGGAGCAGTTCTTC
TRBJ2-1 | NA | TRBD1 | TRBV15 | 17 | CATSREGTGGSYNEQFF | TGTGCCACCAGCAGAGAGGGGACAGGGGGCTCCTACAATGAGCAGTTCTTC
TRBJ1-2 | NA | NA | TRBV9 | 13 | CASSVYFAAGYTF | TGTGCCAGCAGCGTATATTTCGCCGCGGGGTACACCTTC
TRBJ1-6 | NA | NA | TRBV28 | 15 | CASSEWYQNNSPLHF | TGTGCCAGCAGTGAATGGTATCAGAATAATTCACCCCTCCACTTT
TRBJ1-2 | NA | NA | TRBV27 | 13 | CASSLTVGYGYTF | TGTGCCAGCAGTTTAACAGTTGGCTATGGCTACACCTTC
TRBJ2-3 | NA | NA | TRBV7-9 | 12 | CASSLDHGPQYF | TGTGCCAGCAGCTTAGATCACGGTCCGCAGTATTTT
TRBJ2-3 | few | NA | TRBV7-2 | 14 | CASRGLFDTDTQYF | TGTGCCAGCAGGGGACTTTTTGACACAGATACGCAGTATTTT
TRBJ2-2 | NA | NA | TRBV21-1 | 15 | CATRGQPTNPGELFF | TGTGCCACCAGAGGACAGCCAACAAACCCCGGGGAGCTGTTTTTT
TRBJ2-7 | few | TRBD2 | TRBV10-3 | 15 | CAINTAGGGSDEQYF | TGTGCCATCAACACCGCGGGGGGCGGATCGGACGAGCAGTACTTC
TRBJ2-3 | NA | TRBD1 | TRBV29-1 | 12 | CSVGQASDTQYF | TGCAGCGTAGGACAGGCATCAGATACGCAGTATTTT
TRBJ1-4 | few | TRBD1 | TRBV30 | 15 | CAWRDRQGGNEKLFF | TGTGCCTGGAGGGATAGACAGGGGGGGAATGAAAAACTGTTTTTT
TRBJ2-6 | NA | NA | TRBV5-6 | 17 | CASSLHLGVSRANVLTF | TGTGCCAGCAGCTTGCACCTGGGAGTAAGTCGGGCCAACGTCCTGACTTTC
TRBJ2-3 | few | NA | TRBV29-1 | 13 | CTGGEYGTDTQYF | TGCACTGGAGGGGAGTATGGCACAGATACGCAGTATTTT
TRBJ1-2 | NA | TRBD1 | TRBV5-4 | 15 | CASRPRGQMAYGYTF | TGTGCCAGCAGACCAAGGGGACAGATGGCGTATGGCTACACCTTC
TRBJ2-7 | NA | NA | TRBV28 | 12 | CASRLTAYEQYF | TGTGCCAGCAGGTTAACAGCATACGAGCAGTACTTC
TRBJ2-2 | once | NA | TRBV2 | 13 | CASSGPATGELFF | TGTGCCAGCAGTGGGCCCGCCACCGGGGAGCTGTTTTTT
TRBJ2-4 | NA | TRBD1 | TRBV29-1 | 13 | CSVTRDRGNIQYF | TGCAGCGTTACCCGAGACAGGGGGAACATTCAGTACTTC
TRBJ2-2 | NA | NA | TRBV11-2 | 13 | CASSSQGTGELFF | TGTGCCAGCAGCTCTCAGGGCACCGGGGAGCTGTTTTTT
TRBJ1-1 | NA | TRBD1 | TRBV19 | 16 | CASSNYRGLTNTEAFF | TGTGCCAGTAGTAATTACAGGGGGCTGACGAACACTGAAGCTTTCTTT
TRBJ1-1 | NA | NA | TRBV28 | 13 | CASTMGVRAEAFF | TGTGCCAGCACAATGGGCGTGAGGGCTGAAGCTTTCTTT
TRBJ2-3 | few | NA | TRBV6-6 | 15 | CASSYSRTDTDTQYF | TGTGCCAGCAGTTACTCCCGGACAGACACAGATACGCAGTATTTT
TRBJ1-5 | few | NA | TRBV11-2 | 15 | CASSLGAGPNQPQHF | TGTGCCAGCAGCTTGGGCGCAGGTCCTAATCAGCCCCAGCATTTT
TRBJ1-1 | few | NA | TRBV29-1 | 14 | CSVEVGQVNTEAFF | TGCAGCGTTGAAGTTGGGCAGGTGAACACTGAAGCTTTCTTT
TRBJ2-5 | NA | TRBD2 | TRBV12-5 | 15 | CASGFLAGGAETQYF | TGTGCTAGTGGTTTTCTAGCGGGGGGGGCGGAGACCCAGTACTTC
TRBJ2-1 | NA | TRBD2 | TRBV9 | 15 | CASSVNSGAKNEQFF | TGTGCCAGCAGCGTAAATAGCGGGGCGAAGAATGAGCAGTTCTTC